A selection of T cell receptor beta chains follows, all from one sample in a study of graft-versus-host responses after intestinal transplantation. Antigen specificity for these receptors is unknown. Measured with immunoSEQ multiplex PCR; TCRdb has only the in-frame clones, and not every one. Of about 78,000 clones in the sample, 80% to 90% were seen once. Sequences were derived from unstimulated CD8+ T cells sorted from spleen or lymph node cells, sampled before transplant. All receptors derive from a human donor who was the organ donor for an intestinal transplant. Each CDR3 is given with its conserved first and last residue. The D gene is left open where the match is weak. Only part of the rows carry a size: once, few, many, or a class if the clone is expanded.

J gene,D gene,clone size,V gene,CDR3 protein
TRBJ2-6,.,.,TRBV5-1,CASSFFYDSIDRISGANVLTF
TRBJ1-6,.,.,TRBV7-2,CASSPGRENSPLHF
TRBJ2-7,TRBD1,.,TRBV7-9,CASSSFRDRGYEQYF
TRBJ2-2,TRBD1,once,TRBV5-1,CASSSRQGSTGELFF
TRBJ1-5,.,.,TRBV28,CASSDPSNQPQHF
TRBJ2-7,.,.,TRBV27,CASSPRVGYEQYF
TRBJ1-2,.,.,TRBV4-1,CASRGVAGYGYTF
TRBJ1-4,.,.,TRBV28,CASGEGFSVLGINEKLFF
TRBJ1-1,.,.,TRBV30,CAWSVQEGTEAFF
TRBJ1-1,TRBD1,.,TRBV7-9,CASSTRYRGPGAEAFF
TRBJ2-2,.,.,TRBV9,CASTASGELFF
TRBJ1-1,.,.,TRBV6-1,CASSEAPIVNTEAFF
TRBJ1-2,.,.,TRBV4-1,CASSQDKGWQYYGYTF
TRBJ2-7,.,.,TRBV6-1,CASSSGWRGAYEQYF
TRBJ2-2,TRBD1,once,TRBV6-1,CASSETGTGPTGELFF
TRBJ1-1,.,.,TRBV27,CASSPTGMSAFF
TRBJ1-2,TRBD1,.,TRBV5-4,CASSWGQGSGYTF
TRBJ2-7,TRBD1,.,TRBV5-5,CASSFGAGGAYEQYF
TRBJ1-6,.,.,TRBV6-6,CASSLEPGADSPLHF
TRBJ2-7,TRBD1,.,TRBV28,CASNPRTGYYEQYF
TRBJ1-5,.,.,TRBV7-3,CASSLGGHSNQPQHF
TRBJ2-1,.,.,TRBV7-6,CASSLMGPDAFEFF
TRBJ1-1,.,.,TRBV4-1,CASSPSSGNTEAFF
TRBJ2-7,.,once,TRBV7-9,CASSRHGYEQYF
TRBJ2-2,.,.,TRBV7-9,CASSFWEAGELFF
TRBJ2-3,.,.,TRBV4-1,CASSQVVADTQYF
TRBJ2-3,TRBD2,.,TRBV6-5,CASSYSVAGDTDTQYF
TRBJ2-7,TRBD2,.,TRBV5-5,CASSLVAGGLYEQYF
TRBJ1-1,.,.,TRBV7-9,CASSSRTGEAFF
TRBJ2-7,.,.,TRBV2,CASSLGQISSYEQYF
TRBJ1-2,.,.,TRBV5-6,CASSLLAGLKSYTF
TRBJ2-6,.,.,TRBV19,CASSIDGANSGANVLTF
TRBJ2-7,TRBD1,once,TRBV28,CASRSAPETGATYEQYF
.,.,.,TRBV7-7,CASLLVSGTYEQYF
TRBJ1-2,.,once,TRBV6-1,CASSGQGYRGYGYTF
TRBJ2-7,.,.,TRBV30,CAWSVSGHEEQYF
TRBJ2-7,.,.,TRBV15,CATSSGVREYEQYF
TRBJ1-6,.,.,TRBV19,CASSMDFLNSPLHF
TRBJ2-5,TRBD2,.,TRBV11-2,CASSLGGLAGIRQYF
TRBJ1-2,TRBD1,.,TRBV9,CASSLTYRGRGYTF
TRBJ2-1,.,few,TRBV5-1,CASSLGGGREQFF
TRBJ2-2,.,.,TRBV6-5,CASSYDRRQYGELFF
TRBJ2-3,.,.,TRBV25-1,CASYSTDTQYF